These T cell receptor beta chains were read from a single sample in a study of a mutant IDH1 vaccine in newly diagnosed glioma. These receptors have no known antigen. TCRdb's copy holds only in-frame clones and misses some; the assay was immunoSEQ multiplex PCR. The sample yields about 56,000 clones, 70% to 90% seen once. The source was PBMCs, collected from a glioma patient whose treatment included an IDH1 peptide vaccine. These TCRs come from a man aged 40-49 years with glioma. The CDR3 runs from the conserved cysteine through the conserved F or W. Each record gives: J gene, V gene, D gene, clone size, CDR3 protein, CDR3 DNA. A D gene is named only where the DNA matches it firmly. Clone size is stated in some rows and not others, as once, few, many or a class when expanded.

j_gene: TRBJ1-2
v_gene: TRBV25-1
d_gene: .
abundance: .
CDR3aa: CASSVAGRDYGYTF
CDR3nt: TGTGCCAGCAGTGTGGCAGGGCGCGACTATGGCTACACCTTC

j_gene: TRBJ1-2
v_gene: TRBV6-5
d_gene: TRBD1
abundance: .
CDR3aa: CASSYSGQGGSGYTF
CDR3nt: TGTGCCAGCAGTTACTCGGGACAGGGGGGAAGTGGCTACACCTTC

j_gene: TRBJ2-5
v_gene: TRBV29-1
d_gene: .
abundance: .
CDR3aa: CSVGDWGAQETQYF
CDR3nt: TGCAGCGTTGGGGACTGGGGGGCCCAAGAGACCCAGTACTTC

j_gene: TRBJ1-5
v_gene: TRBV13
d_gene: .
abundance: .
CDR3aa: CASSVGGQPQHF
CDR3nt: TGTGCCAGCAGCGTCGGCGGTCAGCCCCAGCATTTT

j_gene: TRBJ2-7
v_gene: TRBV6-5
d_gene: .
abundance: few
CDR3aa: CASRLGRSSSYEQYF
CDR3nt: TGTGCCAGCAGACTCGGTAGGTCGAGCTCCTACGAGCAGTACTTC

j_gene: TRBJ2-2
v_gene: TRBV4-3
d_gene: TRBD2
abundance: .
CDR3aa: CASSPGLAGVTAGELFF
CDR3nt: TGCGCCAGCAGCCCCGGACTAGCGGGAGTCACCGCCGGGGAGCTGTTTTTT

j_gene: TRBJ1-5
v_gene: TRBV7-2
d_gene: .
abundance: .
CDR3aa: CASSLVGMGNQPQHF
CDR3nt: TGTGCCAGCAGCTTAGTGGGAATGGGCAATCAGCCCCAGCATTTT

j_gene: TRBJ1-2
v_gene: TRBV9
d_gene: .
abundance: .
CDR3aa: CASSVRRQDYGYTF
CDR3nt: TGTGCCAGCAGCGTTCGTCGACAGGACTATGGCTACACCTTC

j_gene: TRBJ2-7
v_gene: TRBV7-2
d_gene: .
abundance: once
CDR3aa: CASSFSYSYEQYF
CDR3nt: TGTGCCAGCAGCTTTAGTTACTCCTACGAGCAGTACTTC

j_gene: TRBJ1-4
v_gene: TRBV6-5
d_gene: TRBD1
abundance: .
CDR3aa: CASSQTGELFF
CDR3nt: TGTGCCAGCAGTCAGACAGGGGAACTGTTTTTT

j_gene: TRBJ1-1
v_gene: TRBV4-1
d_gene: .
abundance: .
CDR3aa: CASSQDARDLAFF
CDR3nt: TGCGCCAGCAGCCAAGATGCTAGGGATTTAGCTTTCTTT

j_gene: TRBJ1-2
v_gene: TRBV7-9
d_gene: TRBD1
abundance: .
CDR3aa: CASSYGQGSYTF
CDR3nt: TGTGCCAGCAGCTACGGACAGGGGAGCTACACCTTC

j_gene: TRBJ2-1
v_gene: TRBV6-4
d_gene: TRBD2
abundance: .
CDR3aa: CASSRSVAGGYNEQFF
CDR3nt: TGTGCCAGCAGTCGCTCCGTCGCGGGAGGTTACAATGAGCAGTTCTTC

j_gene: TRBJ2-7
v_gene: TRBV2
d_gene: .
abundance: .
CDR3aa: CASRAQGLGTYEQYF
CDR3nt: TGTGCCAGCAGGGCACAGGGTTTGGGCACCTACGAGCAGTACTTC

j_gene: TRBJ2-3
v_gene: TRBV10-3
d_gene: .
abundance: .
CDR3aa: CAIVDSLTDTQYF
CDR3nt: TGTGCCATCGTGGACTCTCTCACAGATACGCAGTATTTT

j_gene: TRBJ2-7
v_gene: TRBV5-1
d_gene: TRBD1
abundance: .
CDR3aa: CASTTIPPGTGTGEQYF
CDR3nt: TGCGCCAGCACCACCATCCCGCCTGGGACAGGGACCGGCGAGCAGTACTTC

j_gene: TRBJ2-7
v_gene: TRBV6-5
d_gene: .
abundance: .
CDR3aa: CASSSPGRSSYEQYF
CDR3nt: TGTGCCAGCAGTTCGCCGGGACGGAGCTCCTACGAGCAGTACTTC

j_gene: TRBJ2-3
v_gene: TRBV5-4
d_gene: TRBD1
abundance: .
CDR3aa: CASTDRGTDTQYF
CDR3nt: TGTGCCAGCACCGACAGGGGCACAGATACGCAGTATTTT

j_gene: TRBJ2-3
v_gene: TRBV5-4
d_gene: .
abundance: .
CDR3aa: CASSMGVRSTDTQYF
CDR3nt: TGTGCCAGCAGCATGGGGGTTAGGAGCACAGATACGCAGTATTTT

j_gene: TRBJ2-6
v_gene: TRBV6-5
d_gene: .
abundance: .
CDR3aa: CASASGSGANVLTF
CDR3nt: TGTGCCAGCGCCAGTGGGTCTGGGGCCAACGTCCTGACTTTC

j_gene: TRBJ2-2
v_gene: TRBV9
d_gene: TRBD1
abundance: .
CDR3aa: CASRPTGGPGTGELFF
CDR3nt: TGTGCCAGCAGGCCTACAGGGGGCCCTGGGACCGGGGAGCTGTTTTTT

j_gene: TRBJ2-7
v_gene: TRBV6-5
d_gene: TRBD1
abundance: .
CDR3aa: CASYGQGGHEQYF
CDR3nt: TGTGCCAGCTATGGACAGGGAGGCCACGAGCAGTACTTC

j_gene: TRBJ2-1
v_gene: TRBV19
d_gene: TRBD2
abundance: .
CDR3aa: CASSNGLAGQFF
CDR3nt: TGTGCCAGTAGTAACGGGCTAGCGGGGCAGTTCTTC

j_gene: TRBJ2-7
v_gene: TRBV25-1
d_gene: .
abundance: .
CDR3aa: CASSAHGSSYEQYF
CDR3nt: TGTGCCAGCAGTGCACATGGCTCCTCCTACGAGCAGTACTTC

j_gene: TRBJ2-3
v_gene: TRBV7-6
d_gene: TRBD1
abundance: .
CDR3aa: CASSAQTGRDTQYF
CDR3nt: TGTGCCAGCAGCGCTCAGACAGGGCGAGATACGCAGTATTTT

j_gene: TRBJ2-7
v_gene: TRBV5-1
d_gene: .
abundance: .
CDR3aa: CASRGTSTAYEQYF
CDR3nt: TGCGCCAGCAGAGGGACATCGACAGCCTACGAGCAGTACTTC

j_gene: TRBJ2-3
v_gene: TRBV5-1
d_gene: .
abundance: .
CDR3aa: CASSHGGDTDTQYF
CDR3nt: TGCGCCAGCAGCCACGGGGGCGATACAGATACGCAGTATTTT

j_gene: TRBJ1-1
v_gene: TRBV10-3
d_gene: .
abundance: .
CDR3aa: CATTSTGNTEAFF
CDR3nt: TGTGCCACGACCTCGACGGGGAACACTGAAGCTTTCTTT

j_gene: TRBJ2-7
v_gene: TRBV19
d_gene: .
abundance: .
CDR3aa: CASSIDTGLSSYEQYF
CDR3nt: TGTGCCAGTAGTATAGATACGGGACTCAGCTCCTACGAGCAGTACTTC

j_gene: TRBJ1-5
v_gene: TRBV6-1
d_gene: .
abundance: .
CDR3aa: CASSERVRDSNQPQHF
CDR3nt: TGTGCCAGCAGTGAACGAGTTCGAGATAGCAATCAGCCCCAGCATTTT

j_gene: TRBJ2-5
v_gene: TRBV7-2
d_gene: TRBD2
abundance: .
CDR3aa: CASSPTSGRWETQYF
CDR3nt: TGTGCCAGCAGCCCAACTAGCGGGAGGTGGGAGACCCAGTACTTC

j_gene: TRBJ1-1
v_gene: TRBV2
d_gene: .
abundance: .
CDR3aa: CASSAGGTEAFF
CDR3nt: TGTGCCAGCAGCGCGGGGGGCACTGAAGCTTTCTTT

j_gene: TRBJ2-7
v_gene: TRBV4-2
d_gene: .
abundance: .
CDR3aa: CASSRMERIEQYF
CDR3nt: TGTGCCAGCAGCCGTATGGAGCGCATCGAGCAGTACTTC

j_gene: TRBJ2-7
v_gene: TRBV6-5
d_gene: .
abundance: .
CDR3aa: CASRFGRGETHEQYF
CDR3nt: TGTGCCAGCAGGTTCGGTCGGGGAGAGACGCACGAGCAGTACTTC

j_gene: TRBJ2-7
v_gene: TRBV5-4
d_gene: .
abundance: .
CDR3aa: CASRVGSGEQYF
CDR3nt: TGTGCCAGCAGAGTTGGTAGCGGCGAGCAGTACTTC

j_gene: TRBJ2-7
v_gene: TRBV4-1
d_gene: .
abundance: .
CDR3aa: CASSIEGGFPYEQYF
CDR3nt: TGCGCCAGCAGTATTGAGGGTGGGTTCCCCTACGAGCAGTACTTC

j_gene: TRBJ2-7
v_gene: TRBV4-1
d_gene: TRBD2
abundance: .
CDR3aa: CASSQAASGTLEQYF
CDR3nt: TGCGCCAGCAGCCAAGCGGCTAGCGGGACCCTCGAGCAGTACTTC

j_gene: TRBJ2-7
v_gene: TRBV2
d_gene: TRBD1
abundance: .
CDR3aa: CASSNYLTGAEQYF
CDR3nt: TGTGCCAGCAGTAACTACTTGACAGGGGCCGAGCAGTACTTC

j_gene: TRBJ1-4
v_gene: TRBV7-2
d_gene: .
abundance: .
CDR3aa: CASSLFEAEKLFF
CDR3nt: TGTGCCAGCAGCTTATTTGAGGCGGAAAAACTGTTTTTT

j_gene: TRBJ2-7
v_gene: TRBV7-9
d_gene: TRBD2
abundance: .
CDR3aa: CASSPKPSGRIEQYF
CDR3nt: TGTGCCAGCAGTCCAAAGCCTAGCGGGAGGATCGAGCAGTACTTC

j_gene: TRBJ2-1
v_gene: TRBV27
d_gene: .
abundance: .
CDR3aa: CASSATAYNEQFF
CDR3nt: TGTGCCAGCAGTGCAACGGCGTACAATGAGCAGTTCTTC